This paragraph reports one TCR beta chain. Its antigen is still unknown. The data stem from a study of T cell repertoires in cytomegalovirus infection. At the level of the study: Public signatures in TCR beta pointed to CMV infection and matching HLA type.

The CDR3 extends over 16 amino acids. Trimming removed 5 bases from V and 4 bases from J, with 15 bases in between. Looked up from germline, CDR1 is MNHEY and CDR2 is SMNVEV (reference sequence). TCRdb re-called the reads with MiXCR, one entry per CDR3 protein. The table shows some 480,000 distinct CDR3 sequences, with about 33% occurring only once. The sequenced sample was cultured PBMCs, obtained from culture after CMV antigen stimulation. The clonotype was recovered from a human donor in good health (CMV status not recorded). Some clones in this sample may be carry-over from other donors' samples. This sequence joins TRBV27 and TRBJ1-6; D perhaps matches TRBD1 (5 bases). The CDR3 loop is CASSPLLTDYNSPLHF. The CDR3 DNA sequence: TGTGCCAGCAGTCCTCTCCTGACAGATTATAATTCACCCCTCCACTTT.